This is a list of T cell receptor beta chains from one sample in a study of cytomegalovirus exposure and HLA in healthy donors. Only in-frame clones appear in the TCRdb table, and some are missing; sequencing was by immunoSEQ multiplex PCR. The data hold fewer than 250,000 clones, with 82% observed a single time. The sequenced sample was PBMCs. The receptors originated from a man aged 35-49 years in good health and CMV-seropositive. CDR3s include the opening cysteine and the closing phenylalanine or tryptophan. D genes are given only for firm matches. Rows give clone size only sometimes, using once, few, many, or a class for an expanded clone.

j_gene	d_gene	abundance	v_gene	CDR3aa	CDR3nt
TRBJ1-2	-	-	TRBV6-5	CGTTPGGYGGYTF	TGTGGCACCACCCCGGGAGGGTACGGAGGCTACACCTTC
TRBJ2-1	TRBD2	once	TRBV5-5	CASSSGLAGGDEQFF	TGTGCCAGCAGCTCCGGACTGGCGGGGGGGGATGAGCAGTTCTTC
TRBJ2-3	-	-	TRBV21-1	CASSKGAGVDTQYF	TGTGCCAGCAGCAAAGGAGCGGGAGTGGATACGCAGTATTTT
TRBJ2-1	TRBD1	-	TRBV7-7	CASSPTGGSLYNEQFF	TGTGCCAGCAGCCCTACAGGGGGCTCGCTCTACAATGAGCAGTTCTTC
TRBJ2-5	-	-	TRBV5-1	CASSLAGTMAQETQYF	TGCGCCAGCAGCTTGGCCGGGACAATGGCCCAAGAGACCCAGTACTTC
TRBJ1-1	TRBD1	few	TRBV19	CATSMGTVEAFF	TGTGCCACTTCCATGGGGACAGTAGAAGCTTTCTTT
TRBJ1-1	-	-	TRBV19	CASSPQGSPGAFF	TGTGCCAGTAGTCCCCAAGGGAGTCCTGGGGCTTTCTTT
TRBJ2-5	-	-	TRBV5-1	CASSLAGGTSETQYF	TGCGCCAGCAGCTTGGCCGGGGGTACATCAGAGACCCAGTACTTC
TRBJ2-1	TRBD2	-	TRBV6-1	CASLAGLAGTNEQFF	TGTGCCAGCTTGGCGGGACTAGCGGGTACCAATGAGCAGTTCTTC
TRBJ1-2	-	-	TRBV12-5	CASGLDNNYGYTF	TGTGCTAGTGGTTTGGACAACAACTATGGCTACACCTTC
TRBJ2-3	-	-	TRBV7-3	CASSSDSRGTQYF	TGTGCCAGCAGCTCCGACTCCCGCGGCACGCAGTATTTT
TRBJ1-3	TRBD1	-	TRBV15	CATSRDQGARGNTIYF	TGTGCCACCAGCAGAGACCAGGGGGCTAGAGGAAACACCATATATTTT
TRBJ2-7	-	-	TRBV7-9	CASSLGRGQGSYEQYF	TGTGCCAGCAGCTTAGGGAGGGGGCAGGGATCCTACGAGCAGTACTTC
TRBJ1-5	-	-	TRBV23-1	CASSHISNQPQHF	TGCGCCAGCAGTCATATTAGCAATCAGCCCCAGCATTTT
TRBJ2-7	-	-	TRBV5-1	CASSFGVATYEQYF	TGCGCCAGCAGCTTTGGAGTAGCAACCTACGAGCAGTACTTC
TRBJ1-3	-	-	TRBV5-1	CASSFEQGSSGNTIYF	TGCGCCAGCAGCTTTGAACAGGGCAGCTCTGGAAACACCATATATTTT
TRBJ2-4	TRBD1	-	TRBV6-1	CASSEKGGAGKNIQYF	TGTGCCAGCAGTGAAAAAGGGGGCGCCGGCAAAAACATTCAGTACTTC
TRBJ1-2	TRBD1	-	TRBV4-1	CASSQKQGYYGYTF	TGCGCCAGCAGCCAAAAACAGGGGTACTATGGCTACACCTTC
TRBJ2-7	TRBD2	-	TRBV10-2	CASRTSGRGEQYF	TGCGCCAGCAGGACTAGCGGGAGAGGCGAGCAGTACTTC
TRBJ2-2	-	-	TRBV19	CASSSVLGELFF	TGTGCCAGTAGTAGCGTCCTCGGGGAGCTGTTTTTT
TRBJ2-2	TRBD2	-	TRBV7-9	CASSRTSGRANTGELFF	TGTGCCAGCAGCCGCACTAGCGGGAGAGCGAACACCGGGGAGCTGTTTTTT
TRBJ2-7	TRBD2	-	TRBV27	CASSSLAGGYEQYF	TGTGCCAGCAGTTCACTAGCGGGAGGCTACGAGCAGTACTTC
TRBJ2-1	-	-	TRBV9	CASSVGLGENEQFF	TGTGCCAGCAGCGTGGGACTGGGAGAGAATGAGCAGTTCTTC